The clone carrying this TCR beta chain has a handful of counts. The source material, RNA transcripts, was used to amplify TCR beta CDR3 regions. The HTBI primer set was used in a first-round RT-PCR of the TCR CDR3. Via MiXCR, TCRdb re-called the multiplex PCR reads, giving one row per CDR3 protein. The data contain 310,000 or so distinct CDR3 sequences, about 17% of them singletons. These data come from a study of T cells in Graves' hyperthyroidism and ophthalmopathy. V lost 5 bases, J lost 3 bases, and 5 bases lay in between. This CDR3 comprises 12 residues. Germline values: CDR1 MNHEY, CDR2 SMNVEV (reference sequence).

This chain joins TRBV27 and TRBJ1-5, with D uncertain. Input material: blood. The sequence came from a woman between 55 and 75 years old with Graves' ophthalmopathy. The chain's CDR3 is CASSALNQPQHF. CDR3 DNA: TGTGCCAGCAGTGCGCTCAATCAGCCCCAGCATTTT.